This T cell receptor beta chain was profiled in a study of OX40 agonist ivuxolimab in advanced cancers. Overall study findings and caveats: Antigen specificity remained undetermined for the expanded peripheral T cells.

Only in-frame clones appear in the TCRdb table, and some are missing; sequencing was by immunoSEQ multiplex PCR. The sample shows roughly 60,000 clones, over 70% of them seen only once. This clone was observed a single time. Its specificity is unknown. The CDR3 is 13 amino acids. Trimming removed 5 bases at V and 10 bases at J, with 12 bases between. In germline, CDR1 is LNHDA, CDR2 SQIVND (reference sequence). This TCR came from an adult with an advanced solid tumor such as melanoma, head and neck, liver or kidney cancer. The gene calls are TRBV19 and TRBJ1-6; D call uncertain. The input for sequencing was CD4+ or CD8+ T cells sorted from blood, taken in a trial of the OX40 agonist ivuxolimab. The CDR3 region is CASSEDGRSPLHF. In nucleotides, the CDR3 is TGTGCCAGTAGTGAGGACGGTAGATCACCCCTCCACTTT.